This TCR beta chain was sequenced in a study of early T cells in non-severe SARS-CoV-2 infection. The wider study: From unsorted whole blood, bulk RNA was sequenced, and the chains remained unpaired.

At least ten counts were recorded for this clonotype. Its antigen is unidentified. TCRdb called the 5' RACE reads again in MiXCR, with one record for every CDR3 protein. This table has 60,000 to 75,000 distinct CDR3 sequences, 9% to 10% appearing once. Study-wide results and limits: Database matching using VDJdb favored anti-spike CD8 responses, with private and CD4 specificities left missing.

The CDR3 spans 17 residues. Germline V gene lookup returns CDR1 SGHRS and CDR2 YFSETQ. Between the trimmed V and J ends, which lost 0 bases and 0 bases, there was a span of 10 bases. This receptor was taken from an adult who was a healthcare worker with PCR-confirmed SARS-CoV-2 infection or an uninfected control (not recorded which). The source material was whole blood, sampled at baseline. V gene TRBV5-1 combines with J gene TRBJ2-6; D not certain. CDR3 protein: CASSLESSLSGANVLTF. CDR3 DNA sequence: TGCGCCAGCAGCTTGGAGTCGAGTCTCTCTGGGGCCAACGTCCTGACTTTC.